Following are 12 T cell receptor beta chains from one sample sequenced in a study of cytomegalovirus exposure and HLA in healthy donors. PCR was performed using 60 Vbeta and 13 Jbeta primers. Sequencing was performed with immunoSEQ multiplex PCR; in TCRdb, only in-frame clones are kept and a portion is missing. The sample has about 200,000 clones. What was sequenced was PBMCs. Receptor source: a girl aged 2 to 9 in good health and CMV-seropositive.

The V call is TRBV5-4, the J call TRBJ2-7; 11 nucleotides match TRBD2. The germline CDR1 and CDR2 sequences are SGHNT and YYREEE (reference sequence). The J segment lost 4 bases and the V segment lost 4 bases, leaving 10 bases of the junction unmatched. CDR3 length: 16 amino acids. CDR3 region: CASSLRTSGSIYEQYF. CDR3 nucleotide sequence: TGTGCCAGCAGCCTTCGAACTAGCGGGAGTATTTACGAGCAGTACTTC. Full variable domain (outside the CDR3, taken from reference TRBV5-4 and TRBJ2-7): ETGVTQSPTHLIKTRGQQVTLRCSSQSGHNTVSWYQQALGQGPQFIFQYYREEENGRGNFPPRFSGLQFPNYSSELNVNALELDDSALYLCASSLRTSGSIYEQYFGPGTRLTVT.

The rearrangement links TRBV5-1 to TRBJ2-5, with D possibly being TRBD1 (5 bases). The V end was cut by 5 bases, the J end by 1 base, with 18 bases between. Germline assignment: CDR1 SGHRS and CDR2 YFSETQ. The CDR3 loop spans 16 amino acids. CDR3 DNA sequence: TGCGCCAGCAGATACCTAGGGGCCACCATCCAAGAGACCCAGTACTTC. Translation: CASRYLGATIQETQYF.

The chain joins TRBV7-9 to TRBJ1-1; D is uncertain. The length of the CDR3 is 13 residues. The V gene's germline CDR1 is SEHNR and CDR2 FQNEAQ (reference sequence). Between the trimmed V and J ends, which lost 4 bases and 5 bases, there was a span of 11 bases. Here the CDR3 reads CASSSPLSTEAFF. For the CDR3, the DNA is TGTGCCAGCAGCTCTCCTCTAAGTACTGAAGCTTTCTTT.

The chain combines TRBV4-1 with TRBJ2-3; 15 bases match TRBD2. The CDR3 runs 18 residues. Germline lookup yields CDR1 MGHRA and CDR2 YSYEKL. V shed 6 bases and J 1 base; nucleotides not matched to a gene: 8. The CDR3 reads CASSGLAGGPSGTDTQYF. CDR3 bases: TGCGCCAGCAGTGGACTAGCGGGAGGGCCGTCTGGCACAGATACGCAGTATTTT.

The chain joins TRBV28 to TRBJ1-1, with D possibly TRBD1 on 6 matching bases. Germline loops: CDR1 MDHEN, CDR2 SYDVKM. Trimming cost V 4 bases and J 1 base, with 13 bases left between them. The CDR3 is made up of 15 amino acids. The CDR3 DNA reads TGTGCCAGCAGTTGGGAGGGGGGTCGGAACACTGAAGCTTTCTTT. Protein sequence: CASSWEGGRNTEAFF.

This chain joins TRBV27 and TRBJ1-4; 9 positions match TRBD1. The length of the CDR3 is 14 residues. V shed 4 bases and J 12 bases; nucleotides not matched to a gene: 9. Germline CDR1 and CDR2: MNHEY and SMNVEV (reference sequence). This chain's CDR3 is CASSSGQGGGQLFF. In DNA, the CDR3 is TGTGCCAGCAGTTCGGGACAGGGAGGGGGACAACTGTTTTTT.

The V and J genes are TRBV7-8 and TRBJ1-2; TRBD1 matches at 7 bases. J lost 0 bases, V lost 5 bases, and 15 bases had no gene match. The germline V gene has CDR1 SGHVS and CDR2 FQNEAQ. The CDR3 is 18 amino acids. CDR3 residues: CASSPRATGTPANYGYTF. In DNA, the CDR3 is TGTGCCAGCAGCCCGAGAGCGACAGGGACCCCTGCTAACTATGGCTACACCTTC.

V gene TRBV7-9 combines with J gene TRBJ2-7; perhaps TRBD2 as D (5 bases). CDR1 and CDR2 (germline): SEHNR, FQNEAQ (reference sequence). The CDR3 is 14 amino acids. The germline V and J ends were trimmed by 4 bases and 1 base, with 11 bases remaining between them. The DNA for the CDR3 is TGTGCCAGCAGCTCCCAGGAGGATTCCTACGAGCAGTACTTC. It specifies CASSSQEDSYEQYF.

This chain joins TRBV7-3 and TRBJ2-1; possibly TRBD2 for D (5 bases). V was pared by 1 base and J by 9 bases, with 10 bases between. Germline V gene lookup returns CDR1 SGHTA and CDR2 FQGTGA. This CDR3 is 13 amino acids long. CDR3 DNA: TGTGCCAGCAGCTTAAGTGGGAGTAGTGAGCAGTTCTTC. Translation gives CASSLSGSSEQFF.

The chain joins TRBV5-6 to TRBJ2-7; a weak D match, TRBD2 (5 bases). Germline assignment: CDR1 SGHDT and CDR2 YYEEEE. The length of the CDR3 is 15 residues. V lost 5 bases and J 5 bases, leaving 20 bases between the germline ends. In nucleotides, the CDR3 is TGTGCCAGCAGTCCCGCTCACCTAGCCTCAAACGAGCAGTACTTC. As protein: CASSPAHLASNEQYF. The full variable domain, with the rest looked up from reference TRBV5-6 and TRBJ2-7, is DAGVTQSPTHLIKTRGQQVTLRCSPKSGHDTVSWYQQALGQGPQFIFQYYEEEERQRGNFPDRFSGHQFPNYSSELNVNALLLGDSALYLCASSPAHLASNEQYFGPGTRLTVT.

The V call is TRBV2, the J call TRBJ1-2; D is unresolved. The CDR3 is 11 residues long. Trimming left V 4 bases short and J 6 bases short, with 6 bases between. Germline V gives CDR1 SNHLY, CDR2 FYNNEI. The CDR3 DNA reads as TGTGCCAGCAGTGCACTGGATGGCTACACCTTC. It encodes CASSALDGYTF.

V gene TRBV6-1 combines with J gene TRBJ2-3; no definite D call. This CDR3 is 12 amino acids long. Germline V gives CDR1 MNHNS, CDR2 SASEGT. The V gene lost 8 bases and the J gene lost 2 bases, with 8 bases spanning the gap. Written as DNA, the CDR3 is TGTGCCAGCCGCCAGGCCACAGATACGCAGTATTTT. Its translation is CASRQATDTQYF.